This TCR beta chain was sequenced in a study of blood T cell repertoires in COVID-19. This CDR3 has 14 amino acids. V lost 7 bases, J lost 2 bases, and 1 base stayed unmatched. From germline, CDR1 is MGHRA and CDR2 YSYEKL. Only in-frame clones appear in the TCRdb table, and some are missing; sequencing was by immunoSEQ multiplex PCR. The data contain 90,000 to 120,000 clones, around 88% of them singletons. J is TRBJ2-6 and V is TRBV4-1, with 8 bases aligning to TRBD2. Sequenced: peripheral blood. The sequence derives from a middle-aged man with active or convalescent COVID-19. The CDR3 sequence: CASTGGTGANVLTF. The CDR3 DNA is TGCGCCAGCACGGGGGGGACTGGGGCCAACGTCCTGACTTTC.